A single T cell receptor (beta chain) is shown here with its context. Its specificity is unknown. The sample originates from a study of T cells in Graves' hyperthyroidism and ophthalmopathy. Study-level points and caveats: Appearing also in blood were most of the thyroid clonotypes expanded above 0.001. A model built on 13 V-J features separated ophthalmopathy from stable hyperthyroidism.

The TCR beta CDR3 regions underwent amplification using RNA transcripts as the source. A first-round RT-PCR of the TCR CDR3 used the HTBI primer set. MiXCR was run by TCRdb on the multiplex PCR reads, yielding one entry per CDR3 protein. The sample has 250,000 to 300,000 distinct CDR3 sequences; 17% are singletons. Germline V gives CDR1 MNHNS, CDR2 SASEGT. This CDR3 is 16 amino acids long. Trimming removed 5 bases at V and 6 bases at J, with 23 bases between. This chain joins TRBV6-1 and TRBJ2-7; D could derive from TRBD1 or TRBD2 (5 bases each). The sample comprised blood. The sequence was collected from a woman aged 55-69 years with Graves' ophthalmopathy. CDR3 loop: CASSRVPGPAMSEQYF. CDR3 DNA: TGTGCCAGCAGTCGCGTTCCGGGACCCGCTATGTCCGAGCAGTACTTC.